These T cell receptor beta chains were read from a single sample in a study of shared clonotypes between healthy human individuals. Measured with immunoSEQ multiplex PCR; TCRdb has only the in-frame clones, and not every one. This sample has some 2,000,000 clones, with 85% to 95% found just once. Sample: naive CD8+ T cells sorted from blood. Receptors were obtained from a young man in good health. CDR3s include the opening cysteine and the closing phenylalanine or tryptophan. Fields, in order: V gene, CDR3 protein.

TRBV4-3 CASSAQGNSPLHF
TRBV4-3 CASSQEPDRSEAFF
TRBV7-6 CASSLNSGPKETQYF
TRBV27 CASSWAGGTPLEQYF
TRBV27 CASSLSAGELFF
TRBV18 CASSVQGEGTDTQYF
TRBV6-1 CATRYFRGEDTQYF
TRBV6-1 CASSPARGNTEAFF
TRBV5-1 CASSPYGTLDEQYF
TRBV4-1 CASSQVGVNPEAFF
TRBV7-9 CASSSNRDTPKAFF
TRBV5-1 CASSTGQKAFF
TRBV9 CASSADDSRSAKNIQYF
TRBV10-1 CASSDQGTGDPYEQYF
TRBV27 CASSLVPADMPQYF
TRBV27 CASSSPSGAYEQYF
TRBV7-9 CASSLGSLGGIFQPQHF
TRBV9 CASSSSGASYEQYF
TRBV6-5 CASSYGDRVVYEQYF
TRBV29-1 CSVDGQAYGYTF
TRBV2 CASAPDGGGGGQFF
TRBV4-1 CASSQDTAGLGETQYF
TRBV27 CASSFGAGATYEQYF
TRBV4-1 CASSQTGQSTEAFF
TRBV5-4 CASSSWGSGYTF
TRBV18 CASSPTDPLGANTEAFF
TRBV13 CASSLGRAGELFF
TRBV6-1 CASSERGDILGNSPLHF
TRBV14 CASRKGLAVYNEQFF
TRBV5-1 CASSQDQGGYTF
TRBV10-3 CATRGTGGREDTQYF
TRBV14 CASSSTEPYEQYF
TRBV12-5 CASGQGGIEAFF
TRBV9 CASSASGTGGHEQYF
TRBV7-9 CASSPFEIGRAPITYEQYF
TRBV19 CASSIGTSLGEQYF
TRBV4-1 CASSLGGLATDTQYF
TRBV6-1 CASSELLASSNVKLFF
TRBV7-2 CASSLEGANPGPLEQFF
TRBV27 CASSLSGTSYGYTF
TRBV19 CASSIVHLADYNEQFF
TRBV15 CATSRGGEAVHEQYF